This T cell receptor beta chain was recovered during a study of blood T cell repertoires in COVID-19. Study background: There were acute and convalescent COVID-19 samples, and they came from the United States, Italy and Spain. Sources were T cells, B-cell-depleted T cells, or PBMCs; the material itself was cDNA or gDNA.

In the original workflow: Using reference gene primer amplification, nucleated cell counts were estimated. Data came from immunoSEQ multiplex PCR; TCRdb stores just in-frame clones and leaves some out. D and trimming come from the DNA, and the V and J calls and clone size come from that table. Among 100,000 or so clones listed, nearly 95% were seen once. The V gene end was trimmed by 5 bases and the J gene end by 0 bases; junction bases not matched to a gene: 15. Germline CDR1 reads SGHVS; CDR2 reads FQNEAQ. The CDR3 totals 18 residues. J is TRBJ2-5 and V is TRBV7-8; 7 nucleotides line up with TRBD1. The TCR was taken from a human donor with active COVID-19. The donor label of this sample is uncertain. Sequences were obtained from peripheral blood. CDR3 loop: CASSASLRTGSYQETQYF. Here the CDR3 DNA reads TGTGCCAGCAGCGCATCCTTAAGGACAGGATCCTACCAAGAGACCCAGTACTTC.